This T cell receptor (beta chain) was sequenced for a study of blood T cells in healthy people across ages. A sample-barcoded 5' primer and a J-beta primer mix were used in a second PCR of about 6 to 11 cycles. TCRdb redid the calling of the 5' RACE reads with MiXCR, one entry per CDR3 protein. This table has fewer than 800,000 distinct CDR3 sequences, over 20% appearing once. This CDR3 region has 12 residues. In germline, CDR1 is MDHEN, CDR2 SYDVKM. This clonotype was counted only a few times. Its specificity is unknown. General study findings and limits: Expanded clonotype changes were possibly confounded by unknown donor CMV status. Investigators treated diversity estimates from one million T cells as underestimates. The percentage of naive T cells correlated strongly with TCR beta diversity.

This TCR was recovered from a man in his sixties or seventies in good health. The chain employs TRBV28 and TRBJ2-5; the D is unclear. The DNA end favors TRBJ2-7, so the J call may be wrong. The sequencing sample was made of blood. The CDR3 DNA reads as TGTGCCAGCACGTCAACTCATTACGAGCAGTACTTC. This gives the protein CASTSTHYEQYF.